This TCR beta chain came from a study of T-cell memory formation after mild COVID-19 (dated by TCRdb to the early 2020s). Looking at the study overall: TCR sequence clusters from the two donors were found to be largely donor specific. T-cell clones expanding and contracting after mild COVID-19 in a couple of donors were tracked by longitudinal TCRalpha and TCRbeta repertoire sequencing. Two young, previously healthy adult volunteers, one female and one male, were included in the cohort. What the study reported, not specific to this receptor: SARS-CoV-2 specificity was not confirmed for the second-wave clones peaking on day 37. Only a couple of mild cases were covered by the study, and larger cohorts that include severe cases with pre-infection samples were considered necessary. Clones that contracted from day 15 to 85 showed balanced CD4/CD8 phenotypes, whereas a second wave of clones that expanded from day 15 to 37 leaned towards CD4+. The detection of some responding clones in pre-infection memory suggests that pre-existing cross-reactive memory T cells joined the SARS-CoV-2 response. Contracting CD4+ clones appeared mostly in the CM and EM memory subsets, whereas CD8+ clones were enriched in EMRA.

In the case of this clonotype: It has no known antigen specificity. Nothing much larger sits one base from this clone, and base qualities are not available.

Ficoll-Paque density gradient centrifugation was used to isolate PBMCs. Sequencing was performed on an Illumina NovaSeq 6000. Using 5'RACE with constant-segment primers, TCRalpha and TCRbeta cDNA libraries were constructed, with sample barcodes and unique molecular identifiers added in the process. RNA was extracted from every sample with Trizol reagent. Library amplification was performed in two PCR steps, and a second sample barcode and Illumina TruSeq adapters were introduced in the second step. Sequencing of the libraries was done on an Illumina NovaSeq, producing 2 x 150 bp paired-end reads. The study's own analysis went as follows. Demultiplexing of reads and collapsing into UMI-guided consensus sequences were performed with migec v1.2.7. With mixcr v2.1.11, UMI consensuses were aligned to TRA and TRB V and J templates and assembled into clonotypes. A clonotype was counted as expanded or contracted only when both edgeR and NoisET called the clonotype significant, with the noise models trained on biological replicates. edgeR calls used a false discovery rate-adjusted p below 0.01 and a log2 fold-change threshold of 1. As an exploratory analysis of dynamics, PCA with hierarchical clustering was applied to max-normalized trajectories of the 1000 most abundant clonotypes. Each responding clone was given a CD4 or CD8 phenotype based on the CD4+ and CD8+ repertoires, which had been sequenced separately. TCRdb reprocessing: public reads trimmed at Q25 with fastp, clones called with MiXCR, in-frame beta chains kept. Under each unique CDR3 protein, matching rows form one entry showing the most common genes and DNA. The V and J calls, along with clone size, are taken from TCRdb and not from the paper's own processing. The sample records 450,000 to 700,000 distinct CDR3 sequences, about a sixth of which are singletons. The ten top clones hold about 12% of the sample.

The germline V gene (reference sequence) specifies DFQATT as CDR1 and SNEGSKA as CDR2. The CDR3 runs 12 residues from the cysteine to the phenylalanine. Just CDR3 DNA is preserved here, 36 bases in frame from base 1. V is reduced by 3 bases and J by 3 bases, leaving a spacing of 8 bases between them. The TCR originated in an adult woman who had mild COVID-19 (a few samples of this study predate the infection). The sample titles of this study are shuffled in the database, so cell type and time point are left out; the donor was told from shared clones. Material: PBMCs or a T cell subset sorted from them (not recorded which). The chain employs TRBV20-1 and TRBJ2-5, with an unclear D gene assignment. The DNA sequence is TGCAGTGCTAGTCCGAGTAAAGAGACCCAGTACTTC. This sequence encodes CSASPSKETQYF.